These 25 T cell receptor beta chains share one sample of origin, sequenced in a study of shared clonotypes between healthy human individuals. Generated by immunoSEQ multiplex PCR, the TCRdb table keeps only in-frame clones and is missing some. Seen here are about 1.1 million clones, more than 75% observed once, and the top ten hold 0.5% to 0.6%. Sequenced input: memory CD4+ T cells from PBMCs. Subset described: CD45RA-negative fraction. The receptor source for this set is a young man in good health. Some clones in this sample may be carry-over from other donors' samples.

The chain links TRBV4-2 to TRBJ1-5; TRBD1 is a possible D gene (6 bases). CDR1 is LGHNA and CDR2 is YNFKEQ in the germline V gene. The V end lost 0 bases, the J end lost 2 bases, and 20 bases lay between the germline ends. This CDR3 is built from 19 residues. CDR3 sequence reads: CASSQDGPYRARGNQPQHF. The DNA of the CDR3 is TGTGCCAGCAGCCAAGATGGACCGTACAGGGCCCGAGGCAATCAGCCCCAGCATTTT.

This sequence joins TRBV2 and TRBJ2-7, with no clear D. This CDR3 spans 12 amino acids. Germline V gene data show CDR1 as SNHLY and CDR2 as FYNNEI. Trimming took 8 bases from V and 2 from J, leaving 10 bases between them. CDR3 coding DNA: TGTGCCAGCTCCTCCGTGGCCTACGAGCAGTACTTC. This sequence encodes CASSSVAYEQYF.

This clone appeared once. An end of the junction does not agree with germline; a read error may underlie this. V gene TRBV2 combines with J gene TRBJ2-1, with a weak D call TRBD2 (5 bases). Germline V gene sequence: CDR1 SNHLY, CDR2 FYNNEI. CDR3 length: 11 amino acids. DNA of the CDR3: TGTGCCAGCGAGACGGACTGGTCAGTACTCTTC. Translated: CASETDWSVLF.

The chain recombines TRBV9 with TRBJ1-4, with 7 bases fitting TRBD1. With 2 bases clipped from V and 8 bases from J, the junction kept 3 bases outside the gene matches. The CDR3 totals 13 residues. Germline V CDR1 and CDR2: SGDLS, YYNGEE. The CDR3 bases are TGTGCCAGCAGCGTGGGGACAGCGGAAAAACTGTTTTTT. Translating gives CASSVGTAEKLFF.

The CDR3 spells CASSLRENEQFF. CDR3 nucleotide sequence: TGTGCCAGCAGTCTAAGGGAGAATGAGCAGTTCTTC. This chain links TRBV28 with TRBJ2-1, with a weak D call TRBD2 (5 bases). The CDR3 has 12 residues. Germline loops: CDR1 MDHEN, CDR2 SYDVKM. The ends were cut back, 5 bases at V and 7 bases at J, with 9 bases in the middle. Supplemented by reference TRBV28 and TRBJ2-1, the full variable domain reads DVKVTQSSRYLVKRTGEKVFLECVQDMDHENMFWYRQDPGLGLRLIYFSYDVKMKEKGDIPEGYSVSREKKERFSLILESASTNQTSMYLCASSLRENEQFFGPGTRLTVL.

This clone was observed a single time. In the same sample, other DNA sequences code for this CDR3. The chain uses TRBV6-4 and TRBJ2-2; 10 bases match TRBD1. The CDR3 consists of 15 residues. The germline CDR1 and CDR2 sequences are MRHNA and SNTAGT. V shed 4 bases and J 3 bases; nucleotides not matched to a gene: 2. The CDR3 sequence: CASSVGTGDTGELFF. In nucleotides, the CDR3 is TGTGCCAGCAGTGTGGGGACAGGGGACACCGGGGAGCTGTTTTTT.

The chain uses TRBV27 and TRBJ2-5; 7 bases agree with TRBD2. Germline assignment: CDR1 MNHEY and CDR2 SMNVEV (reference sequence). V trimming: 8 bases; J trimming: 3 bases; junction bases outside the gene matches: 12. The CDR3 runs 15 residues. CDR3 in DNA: TGTGCCAGCCAAGGAGTTCGGGCGGGAGAAGAGACCCAGTACTTC. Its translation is CASQGVRAGEETQYF.

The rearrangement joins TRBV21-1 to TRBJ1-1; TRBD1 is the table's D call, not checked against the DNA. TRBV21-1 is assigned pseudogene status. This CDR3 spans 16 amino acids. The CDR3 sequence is CASSQNRGRVVTEAFF. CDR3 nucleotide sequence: TGTGCCAGCAGCCAGAACAGGGGGCGGGTAGTCACTGAAGCTTTCTTT.

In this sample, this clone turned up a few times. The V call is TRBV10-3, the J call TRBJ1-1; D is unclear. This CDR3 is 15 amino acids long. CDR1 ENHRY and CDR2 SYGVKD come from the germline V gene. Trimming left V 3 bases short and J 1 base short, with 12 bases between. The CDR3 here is CAISEFGTANTEAFF. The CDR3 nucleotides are TGTGCCATCAGTGAATTCGGCACGGCGAACACTGAAGCTTTCTTT.

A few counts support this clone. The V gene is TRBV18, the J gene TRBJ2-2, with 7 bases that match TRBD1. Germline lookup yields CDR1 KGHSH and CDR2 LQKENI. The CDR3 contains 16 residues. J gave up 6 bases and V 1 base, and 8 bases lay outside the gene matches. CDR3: CASSPRGGAFPGELFF. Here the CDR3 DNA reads TGTGCCAGCTCACCACGAGGGGGCGCCTTCCCCGGGGAGCTGTTTTTT.

The CDR3 DNA is TGTGCCAGCAGCGTAGGCGCAGCAGGGAGAGAGACCCAGTACTTC. It translates to CASSVGAAGRETQYF. The chain combines TRBV9 with TRBJ2-5; D tentatively fits TRBD1 or TRBD2 (5 bases each). V lost 0 bases and J lost 4, with 13 bases in between. The CDR3 is 15 residues long. In germline, CDR1 is SGDLS, CDR2 YYNGEE.

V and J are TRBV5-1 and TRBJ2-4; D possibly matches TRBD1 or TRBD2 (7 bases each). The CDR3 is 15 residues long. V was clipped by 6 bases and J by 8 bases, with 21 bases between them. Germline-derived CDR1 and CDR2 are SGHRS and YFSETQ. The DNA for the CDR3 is TGCGCCAGCAACCTCGCCCCAGGGGGGGAATACATTCAGTACTTC. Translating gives CASNLAPGGEYIQYF. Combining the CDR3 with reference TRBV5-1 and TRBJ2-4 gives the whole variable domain KAGVTQTPRYLIKTRGQQVTLSCSPISGHRSVSWYQQTPGQGLQFLFEYFSETQRNKGNFPGRFSGRQFSNSRSEMNVSTLELGDSALYLCASNLAPGGEYIQYFGAGTRLSVL.

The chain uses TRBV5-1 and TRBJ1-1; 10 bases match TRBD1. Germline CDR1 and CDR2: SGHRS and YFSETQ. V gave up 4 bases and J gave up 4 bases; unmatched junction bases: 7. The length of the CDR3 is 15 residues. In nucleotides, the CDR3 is TGCGCCAGCAGCCCGACAGGGGGCGCGGGCACTGAAGCTTTCTTT. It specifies CASSPTGGAGTEAFF.

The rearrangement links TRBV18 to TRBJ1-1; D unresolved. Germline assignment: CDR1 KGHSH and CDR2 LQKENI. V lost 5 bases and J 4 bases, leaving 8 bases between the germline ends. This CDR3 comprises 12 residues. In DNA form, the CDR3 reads TGTGCCAGCTCAATACAGACCACTGAAGCTTTCTTT. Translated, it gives CASSIQTTEAFF.

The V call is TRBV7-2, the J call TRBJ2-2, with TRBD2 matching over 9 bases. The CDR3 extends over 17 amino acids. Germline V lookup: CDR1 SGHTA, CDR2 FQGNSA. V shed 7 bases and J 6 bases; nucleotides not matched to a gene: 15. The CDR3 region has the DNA TGTGCCAGCACCCAGAGGGATAGCGGGAGTATCCCCGGGGAGCTGTTTTTT. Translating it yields CASTQRDSGSIPGELFF.

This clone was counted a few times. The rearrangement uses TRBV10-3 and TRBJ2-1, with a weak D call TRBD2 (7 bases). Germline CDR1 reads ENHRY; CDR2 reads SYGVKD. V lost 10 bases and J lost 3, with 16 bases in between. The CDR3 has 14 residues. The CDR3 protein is CATSLGGDYNEQFF. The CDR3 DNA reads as TGTGCCACGTCCCTAGGGGGGGACTACAATGAGCAGTTCTTC.

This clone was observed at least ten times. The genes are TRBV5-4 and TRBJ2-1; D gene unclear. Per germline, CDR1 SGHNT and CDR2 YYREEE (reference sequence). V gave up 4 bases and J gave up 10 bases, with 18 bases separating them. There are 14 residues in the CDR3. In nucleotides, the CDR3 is TGTGCCAGCAGCAGTATCTTGGGTCGCAGAGAGCAGTTCTTC. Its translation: CASSSILGRREQFF.

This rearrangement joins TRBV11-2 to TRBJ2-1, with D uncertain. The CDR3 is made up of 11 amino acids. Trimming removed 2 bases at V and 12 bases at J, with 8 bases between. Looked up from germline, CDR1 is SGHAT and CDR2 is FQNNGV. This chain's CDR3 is CASSLQRSQFF. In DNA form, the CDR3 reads TGTGCCAGCAGCTTACAAAGGTCGCAGTTCTTC.

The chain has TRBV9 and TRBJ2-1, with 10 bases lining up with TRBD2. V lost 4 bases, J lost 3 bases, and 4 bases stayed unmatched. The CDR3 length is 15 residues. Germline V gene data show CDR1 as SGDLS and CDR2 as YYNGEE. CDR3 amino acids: CASSQAGGVYNEQFF. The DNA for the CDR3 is TGTGCCAGCAGCCAAGCGGGAGGGGTCTACAATGAGCAGTTCTTC.

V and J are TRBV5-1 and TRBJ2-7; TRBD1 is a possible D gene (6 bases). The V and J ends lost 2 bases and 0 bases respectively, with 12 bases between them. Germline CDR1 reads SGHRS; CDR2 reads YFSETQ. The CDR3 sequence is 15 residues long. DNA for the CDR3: TGCGCCAGCAGCTTAGGGGGTTGGAGCTCCTACGAGCAGTACTTC. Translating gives CASSLGGWSSYEQYF.

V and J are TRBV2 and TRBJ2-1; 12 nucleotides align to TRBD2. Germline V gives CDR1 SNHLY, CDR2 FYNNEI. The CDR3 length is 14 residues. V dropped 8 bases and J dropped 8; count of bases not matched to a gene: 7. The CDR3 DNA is TGTGCCAGCTCCCTGACTAGCGGGAGTTATGAGCAGTTCTTC. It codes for CASSLTSGSYEQFF. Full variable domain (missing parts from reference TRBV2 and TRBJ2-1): EPEVTQTPSHQVTQMGQEVILRCVPISNHLYFYWYRQILGQKVEFLVSFYNNEISEKSEIFDDQFSVERPDGSNFTLKIRSTKLEDSAMYFCASSLTSGSYEQFFGPGTRLTVL.

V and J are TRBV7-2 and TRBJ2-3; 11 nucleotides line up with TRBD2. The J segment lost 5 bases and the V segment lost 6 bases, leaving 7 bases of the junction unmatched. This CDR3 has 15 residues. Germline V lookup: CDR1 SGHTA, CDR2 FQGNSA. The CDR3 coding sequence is TGTGCCAGCAGGTTCCCGGGACTAGCGGTAGATACGCAGTATTTT. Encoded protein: CASRFPGLAVDTQYF.

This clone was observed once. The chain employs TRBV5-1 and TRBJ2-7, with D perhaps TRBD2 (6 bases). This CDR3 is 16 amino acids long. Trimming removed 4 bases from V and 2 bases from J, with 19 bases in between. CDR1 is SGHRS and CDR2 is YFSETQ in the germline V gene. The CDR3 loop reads CASSVGPGLYTYEQYF. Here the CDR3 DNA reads TGCGCCAGCAGCGTGGGGCCGGGACTGTACACCTACGAGCAGTACTTC. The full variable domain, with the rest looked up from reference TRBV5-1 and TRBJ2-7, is KAGVTQTPRYLIKTRGQQVTLSCSPISGHRSVSWYQQTPGQGLQFLFEYFSETQRNKGNFPGRFSGRQFSNSRSEMNVSTLELGDSALYLCASSVGPGLYTYEQYFGPGTRLTVT.

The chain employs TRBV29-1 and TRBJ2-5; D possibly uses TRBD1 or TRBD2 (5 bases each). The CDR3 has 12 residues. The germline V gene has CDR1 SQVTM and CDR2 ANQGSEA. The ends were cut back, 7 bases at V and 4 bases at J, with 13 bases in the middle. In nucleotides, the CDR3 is TGCAGCGCCGGGGACCCAGGAGAGACCCAGTACTTC. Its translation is CSAGDPGETQYF.

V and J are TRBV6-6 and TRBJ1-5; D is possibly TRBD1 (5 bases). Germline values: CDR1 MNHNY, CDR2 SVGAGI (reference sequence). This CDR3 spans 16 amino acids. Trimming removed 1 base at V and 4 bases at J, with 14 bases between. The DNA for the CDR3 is TGTGCCAGCAGTTACTGGGACTGGCAGCGGAATCAGCCCCAGCATTTT. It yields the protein CASSYWDWQRNQPQHF.